This T cell receptor (beta chain) was profiled in a study of CD8 T cells in Susac syndrome. Study-level information: The sequenced Susac syndrome patients comprised roughly 6 with active disease and roughly 8 in remission.

V lost 3 bases to trimming and J lost 9 bases, with 21 bases between them. CDR3 length: 15 residues. Germline assignment: CDR1 MGHDK and CDR2 SYGVNS. Random hexamers primed reverse transcription of about 0.5 to 1 ug RNA. It was immunoSEQ multiplex PCR that amplified TCR beta CDR3 across 54 Vbeta and 13 Jbeta. Each CDR3 protein gets one entry after TCRdb re-called the immunoSEQ multiplex PCR reads with MiXCR. The sample lists tens of thousands of distinct CDR3 sequences, about 92% occurring once. The rearrangement joins TRBV25-1 to TRBJ2-7, with D perhaps matching TRBD1 or TRBD2 (6 bases each). The clonotype comes from a human donor with Susac syndrome. The source material was CD4+ T cells from PBMCs. Here the CDR3 reads CASSDDRKGGRVQYF. CDR3 bases: TGTGCCAGCAGTGATGATAGGAAGGGGGGTAGAGTGCAGTACTTC.